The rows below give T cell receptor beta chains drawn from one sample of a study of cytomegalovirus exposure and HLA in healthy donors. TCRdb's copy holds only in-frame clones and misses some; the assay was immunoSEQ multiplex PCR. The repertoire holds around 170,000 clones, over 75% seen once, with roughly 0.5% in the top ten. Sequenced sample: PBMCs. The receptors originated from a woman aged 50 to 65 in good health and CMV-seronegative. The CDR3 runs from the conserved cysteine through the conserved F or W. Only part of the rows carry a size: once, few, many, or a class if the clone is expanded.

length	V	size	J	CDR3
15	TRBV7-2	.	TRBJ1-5	CASSQYGDRNQPQHF
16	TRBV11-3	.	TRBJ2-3	CASSQGLAGETDTQYF
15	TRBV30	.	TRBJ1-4	CAWSVRERRSEKLFF
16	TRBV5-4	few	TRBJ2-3	CASSLWVAGVTDTQYF
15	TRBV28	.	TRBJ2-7	CASSPGGPPGYEQYF
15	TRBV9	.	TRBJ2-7	CASSAPGQGAREQYF
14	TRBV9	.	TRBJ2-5	CASSDPGQQETQYF
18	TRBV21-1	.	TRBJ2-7	CASSKLFRPLRNRYEQYF
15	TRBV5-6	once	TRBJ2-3	CASSFWAGGTDTQYF
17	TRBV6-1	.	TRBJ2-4	CASSELGRGSSKNIQYF
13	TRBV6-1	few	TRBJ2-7	CASSEQFSYEQYF
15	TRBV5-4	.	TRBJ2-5	CASSRFDRGSETQYF
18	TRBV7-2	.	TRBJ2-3	CASSLMFLAGGITDTQYF
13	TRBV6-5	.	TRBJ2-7	CASSYRQGYEQYF
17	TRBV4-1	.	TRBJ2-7	CASSLHRGTGLTYEQYF
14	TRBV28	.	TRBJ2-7	CASSLPSGRREQYF
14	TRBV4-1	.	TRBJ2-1	CASSQGLRYNEQFF
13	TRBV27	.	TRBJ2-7	CASSLDGLEEQYF
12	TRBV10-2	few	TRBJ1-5	CASTEGNQPQHF
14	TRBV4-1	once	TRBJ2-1	CASSFPDRGDEQFF
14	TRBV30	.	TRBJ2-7	CAWSDDTRSYEQYF
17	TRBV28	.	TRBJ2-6	CASSLTQGGLEANVLTF
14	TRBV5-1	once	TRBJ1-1	CASSGQGPNTEAFF
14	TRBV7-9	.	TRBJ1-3	CASSFDRGGNTIYF
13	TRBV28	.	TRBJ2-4	CASSSQTENIQYF
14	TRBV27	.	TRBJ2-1	CASRASGSYNEQFF
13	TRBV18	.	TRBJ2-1	CASSLPGMVEQFF
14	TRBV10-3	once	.	CAISAGKGADEQYF
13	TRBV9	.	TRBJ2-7	CASSPGVALEQYF
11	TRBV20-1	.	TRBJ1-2	CSARYRYGYTF
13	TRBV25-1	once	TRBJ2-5	CASRLAGEKTQYF
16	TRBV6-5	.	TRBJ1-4	CASSYFHTATNEKLFF
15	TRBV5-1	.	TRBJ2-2	CASSFQGSNTGELFF
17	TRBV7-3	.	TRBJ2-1	CASSLAPTGGSYNEQFF
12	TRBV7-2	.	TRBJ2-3	CASSISVDTQYF
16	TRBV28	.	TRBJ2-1	CASSLIAGPGGTEQFF
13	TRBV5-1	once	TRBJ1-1	CASSPDMNTEAFF
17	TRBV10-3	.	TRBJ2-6	CAISDSGHFSGANVLTF
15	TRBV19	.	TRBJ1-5	CASSNGQGAGQPQHF
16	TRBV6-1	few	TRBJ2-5	CASSDVKRPPKETQYF
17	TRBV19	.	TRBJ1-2	CASTTQGGEATDYGYTF
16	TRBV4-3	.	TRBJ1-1	CASSQGTGGAYTEAFF
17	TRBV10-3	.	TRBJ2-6	CAIEGQGAGFGANVLTF
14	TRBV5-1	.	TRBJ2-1	CASSSGQGKSEQFF
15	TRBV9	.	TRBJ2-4	CASSVDGGARNIQYF
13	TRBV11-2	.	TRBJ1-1	CASRDYRGTEAFF
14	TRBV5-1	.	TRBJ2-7	CASKTGLKKYEQYF
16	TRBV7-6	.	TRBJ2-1	CASSLVTSGSTDEQFF
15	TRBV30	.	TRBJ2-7	CAWRGAERVSYEQYF
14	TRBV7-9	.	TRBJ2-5	CASGSGGAGETQYF
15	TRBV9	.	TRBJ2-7	CASSVAIGGGYEQYF